A selection of T cell receptor beta chains follows, all from one sample in a study of cytotoxic CD8 clonotypes in ibrutinib-treated CLL. Libraries were prepared by immunoSEQ multiplex PCR; TCRdb keeps only in-frame clonotypes and omits some of them. Of some 85,000 clones listed, roughly three quarters are singletons. The sequencing here drew on PBMCs, taken after 24 months of ibrutinib treatment. All receptors come from a human donor with chronic lymphocytic leukemia. Both conserved end residues are part of each CDR3. D genes are given only for firm matches. Where a row states a size, it is once, few, many or the class of an expanded clone; other rows omit it.

CASSLRADEAFF,TGTGCCAGCAGTTTAAGGGCAGATGAAGCTTTCTTT,-,TRBJ1-1,TRBV28,-
CASSLSGELFF,TGTGCCAGCAGCCTCTCGGGGGAGCTGTTTTTT,-,TRBJ2-2,TRBV5-8,-
CAVHRGWGAFF,TGTGCCGTACACAGGGGTTGGGGAGCTTTCTTT,-,TRBJ1-1,TRBV28,TRBD1
CASNPSRTSGRLSRYEQYF,TGTGCCAGCAACCCTTCCCGGACTAGCGGGAGACTGAGCCGGTACGAGCAGTACTTC,-,TRBJ2-7,TRBV27,TRBD2
CAIGRGSRDTQYF,TGTGCCATCGGAAGGGGGTCCCGGGATACGCAGTATTTT,-,TRBJ2-3,TRBV10-3,-
CASSSIGPSRRTEAFF,TGTGCCAGCAGCTCGATAGGACCTTCAAGAAGAACTGAAGCTTTCTTT,-,TRBJ1-1,TRBV11-2,-
CASSSIAGGPAQSEYNEQFF,TGTGCCAGCAGCTCGATAGCGGGAGGGCCGGCGCAATCGGAATACAATGAGCAGTTCTTC,-,TRBJ2-1,TRBV9,TRBD2
CASSLGLAGALGETQYF,TGTGCCAGCAGCTTAGGGCTAGCGGGAGCTCTAGGGGAGACCCAGTACTTC,-,TRBJ2-5,TRBV7-2,TRBD2
CASSWGRSGANVLTF,TGTGCCAGCAGCTGGGGGAGATCTGGGGCCAACGTCCTGACTTTC,-,TRBJ2-6,TRBV11-2,-
CASSVTGTQNQPQHF,TGTGCCAGCAGCGTAACCGGGACCCAAAATCAGCCCCAGCATTTT,few,TRBJ1-5,TRBV2,-
CASSPPGTSGSFHEQYF,TGTGCCAGCTCACCCCCCGGGACTAGCGGGAGTTTCCACGAGCAGTACTTC,once,TRBJ2-7,TRBV18,TRBD2
CASRGDRLTVVGELFF,TGTGCCAGCAGGGGGGATAGACTTACCGTAGTCGGGGAGCTGTTTTTT,-,TRBJ2-2,TRBV2,-
CASSLAGGNTGELFF,TGTGCCAGCAGCTTAGCGGGAGGGAACACCGGGGAGCTGTTTTTT,-,TRBJ2-2,TRBV7-8,-
CASSQTSLDRGFTGELFF,TGCGCCAGCAGCCAAACCTCCCTGGACAGGGGTTTTACCGGGGAGCTGTTTTTT,-,TRBJ2-2,TRBV4-1,TRBD1
CASSLSSYNEQFF,TGTGCCAGCAGTTTGTCTTCCTACAATGAGCAGTTCTTC,-,TRBJ2-1,TRBV28,-
CASLIDSHYEQYF,TGTGCCAGCCTCATCGACAGCCACTACGAGCAGTACTTC,-,TRBJ2-7,TRBV6-4,-
CASSLDQPQHF,TGTGCCAGCAGCTTGGATCAGCCCCAGCATTTT,-,TRBJ1-5,TRBV5-6,-
CASSQGTRGLLSGANVLTF,TGTGCCAGCAGCCAAGGAACCAGGGGGCTACTCTCTGGGGCCAACGTCCTGACTTTC,-,TRBJ2-6,TRBV4-2,TRBD1
CASRQAGQANTEAFF,TGTGCCAGTAGACAAGCGGGACAGGCGAACACTGAAGCTTTCTTT,-,TRBJ1-1,TRBV19,TRBD1
CASSSGTGGVDTQYF,TGTGCCAGCAGTTCCGGGACAGGGGGGGTAGATACGCAGTATTTT,-,TRBJ2-3,TRBV2,TRBD1
CASSSSPPGYEQYF,TGTGCCAGCAGTTCATCCCCACCAGGCTACGAGCAGTACTTC,once,TRBJ2-7,TRBV7-9,-
CASNLQYNQPQHF,TGTGCCAGTAATCTACAGTACAATCAGCCCCAGCATTTT,-,TRBJ1-5,TRBV19,-
CASSWTSGSYEQYF,TGCGCCAGCAGCTGGACTAGCGGGAGTTACGAGCAGTACTTC,-,TRBJ2-7,TRBV5-1,TRBD2
CASSLVAWKETQYF,TGTGCCAGCAGCTTAGTAGCGTGGAAGGAGACCCAGTACTTC,-,TRBJ2-5,TRBV7-7,-
CASSLVAPGDEQFF,TGTGCCAGCAGCTTAGTCGCGCCCGGGGATGAGCAGTTCTTC,-,TRBJ2-1,TRBV11-2,-
CASSSLSGGSYEQYF,TGTGCCAGCAGTTCCCTTTCGGGCGGCTCCTACGAGCAGTACTTC,-,TRBJ2-7,TRBV6-1,-
CASSKWQGATYEQYF,TGTGCCAGCAGCAAATGGCAGGGGGCGACCTACGAGCAGTACTTC,-,TRBJ2-7,TRBV5-6,TRBD1
CASSRLAGQETQYF,TGTGCCAGCAGCAGACTAGCGGGTCAAGAGACCCAGTACTTC,-,TRBJ2-5,TRBV11-2,TRBD2
CASSLVYANPHGYTF,TGTGCCAGCAGCTTAGTTTATGCCAACCCCCATGGCTACACCTTC,-,TRBJ1-2,TRBV11-2,-